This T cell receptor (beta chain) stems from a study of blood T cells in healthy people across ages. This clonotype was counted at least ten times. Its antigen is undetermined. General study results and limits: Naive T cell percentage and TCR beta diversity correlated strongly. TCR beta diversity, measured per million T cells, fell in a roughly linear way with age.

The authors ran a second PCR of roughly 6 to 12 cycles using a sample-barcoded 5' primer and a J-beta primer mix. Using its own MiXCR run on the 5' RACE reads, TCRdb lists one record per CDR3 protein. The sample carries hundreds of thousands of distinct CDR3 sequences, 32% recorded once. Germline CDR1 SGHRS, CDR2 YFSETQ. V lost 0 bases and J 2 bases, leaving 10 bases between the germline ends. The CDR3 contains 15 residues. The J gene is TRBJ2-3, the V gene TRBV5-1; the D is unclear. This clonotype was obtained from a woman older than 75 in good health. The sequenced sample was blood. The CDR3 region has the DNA TGCGCCAGCAGCTTGGAACGGCGTTTCACAGATACGCAGTATTTT. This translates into CASSLERRFTDTQYF.